The 25 T cell receptor beta chains below were found in one sample sequenced in a study of T cell responses to AZD1222 COVID-19 vaccine. Sequenced by immunoSEQ multiplex PCR; TCRdb stores in-frame clones only, minus some. This sample has 150,000 or so clones, with about nine tenths found just once. The material was peripheral blood, obtained on day 0 of AZD1222 vaccination. These receptors came from an adult in good health.

This clone was detected only once. The V call is TRBV10-3, the J call TRBJ1-5; 7 bases fit TRBD1. Germline V lookup: CDR1 ENHRY, CDR2 SYGVKD. The CDR3 has 15 amino acids. V lost 4 bases, J lost 3 bases, and 6 bases stayed unmatched. The CDR3 is CAISATGTDNQPQHF. CDR3 coding DNA: TGTGCCATCAGTGCGACCGGGACAGACAATCAGCCCCAGCATTTT.

The chain employs TRBV9 and TRBJ1-5; D is undetermined. The V end was cut by 0 bases, the J end by 2 bases, with 6 bases between. Germline CDR1 and CDR2: SGDLS and YYNGEE. CDR3 size: 14 residues. The CDR3 reads CASSVDMGNQPQHF. The CDR3 DNA sequence: TGTGCCAGCAGCGTAGATATGGGCAATCAGCCCCAGCATTTT.

The sample holds one count of this clone. The junction does not match germline at one end; this may be a read error. J is TRBJ2-7 and V is TRBV12-3 or TRBV12-4, with TRBD2 matching over 8 bases. CDR3 size: 11 residues. DNA of the CDR3: TGTGCCAGCAGCCTGGGAGCGGGAGAAAACTTC. It is translated as CASSLGAGENF.

This clone has only a few counts. The V call is TRBV10-2, the J call TRBJ1-5, with unresolved D. V lost 1 base and J lost 0, with 16 bases in between. The CDR3 loop spans 18 amino acids. Germline V CDR1 and CDR2: WSHSY, SAAADI. The CDR3 reads CASSELNPSRASNQPQHF. The CDR3 DNA is TGCGCCAGCAGTGAGTTAAACCCGAGTCGGGCTAGCAATCAGCCCCAGCATTTT.

This chain uses TRBV6-2 or TRBV6-3 with TRBJ1-5; no firm D call. With 4 bases removed from V and 2 bases from J, the gap between germline ends came to 18 bases. In germline, CDR1 is MNHEY, CDR2 SVGEGT. There are 17 residues in the CDR3. CDR3 sequence reads: CASSSMAGLIGNQPQHF. In DNA, the CDR3 is TGTGCCAGCAGTTCTATGGCCGGGTTGATAGGCAATCAGCCCCAGCATTTT.

V and J are TRBV2 and TRBJ1-5; D possibly corresponds to TRBD1 (5 bases). Germline assignment: CDR1 SNHLY and CDR2 FYNNEI. The CDR3 has 13 amino acids. The V and J ends lost 6 bases and 11 bases respectively, with 17 bases between them. The CDR3 DNA reads TGTGCCAGCAGGGTGACAGCCGGCGGGTCCCAGCATTTT. Amino acids: CASRVTAGGSQHF.

This clone has a handful of counts. The chain couples TRBV7-2 to TRBJ1-2; 9 bases match TRBD1. Per the germline V gene, CDR1 is SGHTA and CDR2 is FQGNSA. This CDR3 contains 14 residues. V lost 5 bases to trimming and J lost 11 bases; unmatched junction nucleotides: 12. CDR3 DNA: TGTGCCAGCAGCCCGGGGGGACAGGGCAGTTTTTACACCTTC. Its translation: CASSPGGQGSFYTF. Looking up the rest from reference TRBV7-2 and TRBJ1-2 gives the full variable domain: GAGVSQSPSNKVTEKGKDVELRCDPISGHTALYWYRQSLGQGLEFLIYFQGNSAPDKSGLPSDRFSAERTGGSVSTLTIQRTQQEDSAVYLCASSPGGQGSFYTFGSGTRLTVV.

The V and J genes are TRBV9 and TRBJ2-2; D gene unclear. V dropped 0 bases and J dropped 7 bases, with 13 bases sitting between them. CDR1 is SGDLS, CDR2 YYNGEE, per germline. The CDR3 covers 15 residues. The CDR3 nucleotides are TGTGCCAGCAGCGTAGGAGGTGGTCCAGACGGGGAGCTGTTTTTT. It specifies CASSVGGGPDGELFF.

The chain is built from TRBV30 and TRBJ1-1, with D perhaps TRBD1 (5 bases). The V gene's germline CDR1 is GTSNPN and CDR2 SVGIG (reference sequence). The CDR3 is 12 amino acids. The CDR3, as DNA: TGTGCGAACGAGGGGTTGGGGGCTGAAGCTTTCTTT. As protein: CANEGLGAEAFF. Together with reference TRBV30 and TRBJ1-1, the CDR3 gives the full variable domain: SQTIHQWPATLVQPVGSPLSLECTVEGTSNPNLYWYRQAAGRGLQLLFYSVGIGQISSEVPQNLSASRPQDRQFILSSKKLLLSDSGFYLCANEGLGAEAFFGQGTRLTVV.

The chain is built from TRBV7-9 and TRBJ1-2; 8 bases are shared with TRBD1. Germline trimming cut 1 base from V and 4 bases from J; bases unmatched to any gene: 8. This CDR3 is built from 16 residues. Germline assignment: CDR1 SEHNR and CDR2 FQNEAQ (reference sequence). Here the CDR3 reads CASSLDGQGRGYGYTF. The CDR3 DNA reads TGTGCCAGCAGCTTAGACGGACAGGGCCGGGGCTATGGCTACACCTTC.

This clone was recorded a few times. The rearrangement links TRBV9 to TRBJ1-5, with D maybe TRBD1 (5 bases). CDR3 length equals 12 residues. Germline V lookup: CDR1 SGDLS, CDR2 YYNGEE. Between the trimmed V and J ends, which lost 7 bases and 4 bases, there was a span of 9 bases. This CDR3 is CASGGTNQPQHF. CDR3 DNA: TGTGCCAGCGGGGGGACTAATCAGCCCCAGCATTTT.

This chain uses TRBV7-2 with TRBJ1-1; D perhaps matches TRBD1 (6 bases). The CDR3 covers 14 residues. Trimming stripped 1 base from V and 4 bases from J, with 10 bases between. The germline V gene has CDR1 SGHTA and CDR2 FQGNSA. The DNA of the CDR3 is TGTGCCAGCAGCTTAGGGCAGGGGTTCACTGAAGCTTTCTTT. This sequence encodes CASSLGQGFTEAFF.

In its sample, this clone was seen once. The CDR3 protein is CASSPGTQTYEQYF. The CDR3, as DNA: TGTGCCAGCTCACCAGGGACACAGACCTACGAGCAGTACTTC. V is TRBV18 and J is TRBJ2-7; D might be TRBD1 (6 bases). Germline V gene sequence: CDR1 KGHSH, CDR2 LQKENI. V shed 2 bases and J shed 2 bases, with 10 bases lying between them. The CDR3 consists of 14 residues.

The chain is built from TRBV27 and TRBJ2-1; TRBD2 matches 9 bases. The J segment lost 0 bases and the V segment lost 5 bases, leaving 5 bases of the junction unmatched. This CDR3 region has 16 residues. Germline V CDR1 and CDR2: MNHEY, SMNVEV (reference sequence). The CDR3 is CASSPNSGGSYNEQFF. The CDR3 nucleotides read TGTGCCAGCAGTCCTAATAGCGGGGGCTCCTACAATGAGCAGTTCTTC.

The V call is TRBV19, the J call TRBJ2-5; tentative D call: TRBD2 (7 bases). CDR1 LNHDA and CDR2 SQIVND come from the germline V gene (reference sequence). The germline V and J ends were trimmed by 5 bases and 5 bases, with 15 bases remaining between them. The CDR3 length is 14 residues. The CDR3 protein is CASSEWGGQETQYF. The CDR3 DNA follows: TGTGCCAGTAGTGAGTGGGGGGGCCAGGAGACCCAGTACTTC.

The chain employs TRBV7-2 and TRBJ2-2; 8 nucleotides agree with TRBD1. V trimming: 2 bases; J trimming: 4 bases; junction bases outside the gene matches: 3. The germline V gene has CDR1 SGHTA and CDR2 FQGNSA. This CDR3 has 15 amino acids. Here the CDR3 DNA reads TGTGCCAGCAGCTTACAGACAGGGGTCACCGGGGAGCTGTTTTTT. It specifies CASSLQTGVTGELFF.

Note on this clone: The same CDR3 is also encoded by other DNA sequences in this sample. The chain carries TRBV28 and TRBJ1-5; no clear D. Germline-derived CDR1 and CDR2 are MDHEN and SYDVKM. The CDR3 loop spans 12 amino acids. Trimming removed 5 bases from V and 4 bases from J, with 6 bases in between. The chain's CDR3 is CASSPPNQPQHF. The CDR3 coding sequence is TGTGCCAGCAGTCCCCCTAATCAGCCCCAGCATTTT.

The rearrangement links TRBV28 to TRBJ1-4, with 10 bases that match TRBD1. J gave up 5 bases and V 4 bases, and 1 base lay outside the gene matches. Germline V gives CDR1 MDHEN, CDR2 SYDVKM. The CDR3 loop spans 14 amino acids. The CDR3 region is CASSWGQGNEKLFF. DNA for the CDR3: TGTGCCAGCAGTTGGGGACAGGGGAATGAAAAACTGTTTTTT.

This clone has more than one count but fewer than ten. The junction and the germline gene differ at one end; a read error may be behind it. The sample has other DNA sequences that encode this CDR3 too. The gene calls are TRBV28 and TRBJ1-2, with 9 positions matching TRBD1. This CDR3 contains 14 residues. Germline loops: CDR1 MDHEN, CDR2 SYDVKM. The CDR3 spells CASSPQGANYGYTF. The CDR3 bases are TGTGCCAGCAGTCCACAGGGGGCTAATTATGGCTACACCTTC.

The chain couples TRBV2 to TRBJ2-3; TRBD1 aligns across 9 bases. The CDR3 has 15 amino acids. V was clipped by 4 bases and J by 4 bases; unmatched bases: 6. The V gene's germline CDR1 is SNHLY and CDR2 FYNNEI. CDR3 amino acids: CASSGPGQGSDTQYF. The CDR3 bases are TGTGCCAGCAGTGGCCCGGGACAGGGTTCAGATACGCAGTATTTT.

The V gene is TRBV2, the J gene TRBJ2-3, with 8 bases that match TRBD2. J was trimmed by 1 base and V by 5 bases; bases with no gene match: 5. Germline V gene lookup returns CDR1 SNHLY and CDR2 FYNNEI. The CDR3 loop spans 15 amino acids. In DNA, the CDR3 is TGTGCCAGCAGTAACAGAGCGGGGGGCACAGATACGCAGTATTTT. This translates into CASSNRAGGTDTQYF.

This clone is a singleton in its sample. The rearrangement joins TRBV7-3 to TRBJ2-1; 9 nucleotides agree with TRBD1. V was clipped by 5 bases and J by 8 bases; unmatched bases: 13. CDR3 length: 16 residues. Germline loops: CDR1 SGHTA, CDR2 FQGTGA. The CDR3 DNA follows: TGTGCCAGCAGCGCCCAGGCCGGGACAGGGTACGATGAGCAGTTCTTC. Translation gives CASSAQAGTGYDEQFF.

The chain uses TRBV4-3 and TRBJ1-1; TRBD1 matches 7 bases. Germline values: CDR1 LGHNA, CDR2 YSLEER. The J segment lost 0 bases and the V segment lost 5 bases, leaving 6 bases of the junction unmatched. This CDR3 spans 15 amino acids. In DNA, the CDR3 is TGCGCCAGCAGCGTCCAACAGGGGATGAACACTGAAGCTTTCTTT. Protein sequence: CASSVQQGMNTEAFF.

The chain uses TRBV6-5 and TRBJ1-2, with TRBD1 as a possible D gene (5 bases). The CDR3 runs to 13 residues. The ends were cut back, 7 bases at V and 4 bases at J, with 13 bases in the middle. The germline gives CDR1 MNHEY, CDR2 SVGAGI. CDR3 bases: TGTGCCAGCACCGTAGGGGAGGTCTATGGCTACACCTTC. Its protein is CASTVGEVYGYTF.

This chain links TRBV6-2 or TRBV6-3 with TRBJ1-6; no firm D call. The germline CDR1 and CDR2 sequences are MNHEY and SVGEGT. This CDR3 is 15 amino acids long. Trimming took off 4 bases at V and 8 bases at J, with 15 bases between the two ends. The CDR3 DNA follows: TGTGCCAGCAGTTGGACCGACGCAAGCTATTCACCCCTCCACTTT. This gives the protein CASSWTDASYSPLHF.